This T cell receptor (beta chain) was obtained from a study of T-cell memory formation after mild COVID-19. Study information: Each donor largely had its own TCR clusters.

Each CDR3 protein gets one entry after TCRdb re-called the 5' RACE reads with MiXCR. The sample has approximately 570,000 distinct CDR3 sequences, about a sixth seen once. As to this clonotype: The antigen is undetermined.

General study findings and limits: Researchers found some responding clones in pre-infection memory, a sign that cross-reactive memory joined. Later expanders leaned CD4+, whereas day 15 to 85 contracting clones were balanced CD4/CD8.

The CDR3 has 14 amino acids. Trimming took off 7 bases at V and 5 bases at J, with 14 bases between the two ends. Germline V CDR1 and CDR2: MNHEY, SVGAGI. Material for sequencing was PBMCs or a T cell subset sorted from them (not recorded which). The clonotype comes from an adult woman who had mild COVID-19 (a few samples of this study predate the infection). Cell type and time point are not known. The chain is built from TRBV6-5 and TRBJ2-2, with TRBD1 as a possible D gene (5 bases). The CDR3 here is CASTSKGLTGELFF. In DNA form, the CDR3 reads TGTGCCAGCACCTCCAAGGGGCTAACCGGGGAGCTGTTTTTT.